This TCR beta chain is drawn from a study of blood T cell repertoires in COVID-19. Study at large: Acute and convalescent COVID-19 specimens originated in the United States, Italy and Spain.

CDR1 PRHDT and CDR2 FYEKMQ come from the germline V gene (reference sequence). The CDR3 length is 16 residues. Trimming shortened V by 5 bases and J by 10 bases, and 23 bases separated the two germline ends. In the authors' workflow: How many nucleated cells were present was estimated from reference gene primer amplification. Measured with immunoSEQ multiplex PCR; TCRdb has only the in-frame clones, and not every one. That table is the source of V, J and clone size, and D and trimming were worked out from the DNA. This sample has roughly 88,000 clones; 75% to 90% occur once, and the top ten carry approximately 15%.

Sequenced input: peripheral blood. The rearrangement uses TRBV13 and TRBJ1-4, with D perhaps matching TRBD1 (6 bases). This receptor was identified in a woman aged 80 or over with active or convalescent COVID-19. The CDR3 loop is CASSGGGVAEGRKLFF. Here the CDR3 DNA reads TGTGCCAGCAGCGGGGGGGGCGTAGCGGAAGGTCGAAAACTGTTTTTT. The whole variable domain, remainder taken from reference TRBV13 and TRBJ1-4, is AAGVIQSPRHLIKEKRETATLKCYPIPRHDTVYWYQQGPGQDPQFLISFYEKMQSDKGSIPDRFSAQQFSDYHSELNMSSLELGDSALYFCASSGGGVAEGRKLFFGSGTQLSVL.